This T cell receptor beta chain was observed in a study of T cell clones after liver transplantation. Background on the study: Apart from a few HCV-positive recipients, transplants were for non-autoimmune, non-viral reasons. Patients counted as tolerant after at least one year off all immunosuppression, enzymes not exceeding twice normal.

A word on this clone: The antigen is undetermined.

Trimming removed 0 bases at V and 1 base at J, with 3 bases between. This CDR3 spans 13 amino acids. Germline values: CDR1 MNHEY, CDR2 SVGAGI. Repertoires were generated with immunoSEQ multiplex PCR, while TCRdb's copy carries only in-frame clones and drops some. In the table there are roughly 40,000 clones, about 82% of which are singletons. Points from the study as a whole: A larger donor-reactive than third-party decline suggested partial antigen-specific deletion. In most of the 8 subjects, circulating graft-donor-reactive CD4 TCRbeta sequences fell significantly after transplant.

This sequence originates from a human patient who received a liver transplant. A subset of T cells may come from the graft donor. The sequenced sample was CD4+ T cells from blood, obtained 24 months after liver transplant. The rearrangement links TRBV6-5 to TRBJ1-1; D is uncertain. The CDR3 DNA sequence: TGTGCCAGCAGTTACTCCAAGAACACTGAAGCTTTCTTT. This gives the protein CASSYSKNTEAFF.